One sample yielded the 15 T cell receptor beta chains listed below, sequenced in a study of cytotoxic CD8 clonotypes in ibrutinib-treated CLL. The repertoire was sequenced with immunoSEQ multiplex PCR; TCRdb's copy has only in-frame clones and lacks some. The table includes about 160,000 clones, 70% to 90% detected once. Sequencing used PBMCs, obtained at disease progression, from a patient treated with ibrutinib. These receptors all stem from a human donor with chronic lymphocytic leukemia.

V usage is TRBV19 and J usage is TRBJ1-2, with D hard to call. The CDR3 contains 14 residues. Germline V CDR1 and CDR2: LNHDA, SQIVND (reference sequence). Trimming pared 4 bases from V and 4 bases from J, leaving 13 bases between. The CDR3 coding sequence is TGTGCCAGTAGTAACCTGCGGCCCCCCTATGGCTACACCTTC. Translating it yields CASSNLRPPYGYTF.

The J gene is TRBJ2-7, the V gene TRBV19; TRBD2 matches 8 bases. V shed 3 bases, J shed 1 base, and the junction held 5 bases outside the gene matches. Per the germline V gene, CDR1 is LNHDA and CDR2 is SQIVND (reference sequence). The CDR3 covers 15 residues. DNA of the CDR3: TGTGCCAGTAGTATTAAAGCTAGCGGGTCCTACGAGCAGTACTTC. This translates into CASSIKASGSYEQYF.

The chain is built from TRBV19 and TRBJ2-3, with unresolved D. Trimming left V 5 bases short and J 6 bases short, with 12 bases between. Germline V gives CDR1 LNHDA, CDR2 SQIVND (reference sequence). The CDR3 spans 13 residues. CDR3 in amino acids: CASSVSTRDTQYF. DNA for the CDR3: TGTGCCAGTAGTGTATCAACTCGGGATACGCAGTATTTT.

CDR3 bases: TGTGCTAGTGGTTTGGCGGGACTCCAGCTCACAATGGATACGCAGTATTTT. Translating gives CASGLAGLQLTMDTQYF. The chain joins TRBV12-5 to TRBJ2-3; perhaps TRBD2 as D (6 bases). There are 17 residues in the CDR3. V lost 1 base, J lost 6 bases, and 20 bases lay in between. CDR1 is LGHNT, CDR2 FRNRAP, per germline.

V and J are TRBV18 and TRBJ1-5, with D unclear. Germline loops: CDR1 KGHSH, CDR2 LQKENI. V lost 4 bases, J lost 4 bases, and 14 bases lay in between. This CDR3 has 15 residues. The CDR3 region is CASSLNTIDNQPQHF. The CDR3 coding sequence is TGTGCCAGCTCACTCAACACAATCGATAATCAGCCCCAGCATTTT. Full variable domain (outside the CDR3, taken from reference TRBV18 and TRBJ1-5): NAGVMQNPRHLVRRRGQEARLRCSPMKGHSHVYWYRQLPEEGLKFMVYLQKENIIDESGMPKERFSAEFPKEGPSILRIQQVVRGDSAAYFCASSLNTIDNQPQHFGDGTRLSIL.

The J gene is TRBJ2-1, the V gene TRBV27; D possibly corresponds to TRBD1 (6 bases). V was trimmed by 6 bases and J by 3 bases, leaving 18 bases between them. The germline gives CDR1 MNHEY, CDR2 SMNVEV (reference sequence). This CDR3 has 16 residues. The CDR3 is CASSVTSGHRYNEQFF. The CDR3, as DNA: TGTGCCAGCAGCGTAACATCGGGACACCGCTACAATGAGCAGTTCTTC.

The genes are TRBV2 and TRBJ1-2; 8 positions agree with TRBD1. V shed 6 bases and J 9 bases; nucleotides not matched to a gene: 6. The CDR3 loop spans 12 amino acids. Germline lookup yields CDR1 SNHLY and CDR2 FYNNEI. CDR3 in DNA: TGTGCCAGCAGGCCGGACAGGGAGAGCTACACCTTC. This gives the protein CASRPDRESYTF.

The CDR3 is CASSVVSGPSYEQYF. The CDR3 nucleotides read TGTGCCAGCAGCGTAGTGAGCGGCCCCTCCTACGAGCAGTACTTC. The chain is built from TRBV9 and TRBJ2-7; maybe TRBD2 (5 bases). This CDR3 region has 15 residues. V gave up 0 bases and J gave up 0 bases, with 10 bases separating them. The germline gives CDR1 SGDLS, CDR2 YYNGEE.

J is TRBJ1-1 and V is TRBV19; D perhaps matches TRBD1 (5 bases). CDR3 length: 14 amino acids. CDR1 and CDR2 from the germline V gene are LNHDA and SQIVND (reference sequence). V lost 3 bases to trimming and J lost 0 bases, with 8 bases between them. CDR3 sequence: CASSIREVNTEAFF. CDR3 DNA: TGTGCCAGTAGTATCAGGGAAGTGAACACTGAAGCTTTCTTT.

The rearrangement uses TRBV5-1 and TRBJ2-7; maybe TRBD2 (6 bases). Trimming left V 0 bases short and J 5 bases short, with 12 bases between. The CDR3 is made up of 14 amino acids. Germline V lookup: CDR1 SGHRS, CDR2 YFSETQ. The CDR3 sequence is CASSLELASDEQYF. The CDR3 DNA is TGCGCCAGCAGCTTGGAACTAGCTTCTGACGAGCAGTACTTC.

The chain has TRBV2 and TRBJ2-6; D gene uncertain. CDR1 and CDR2 (germline): SNHLY, FYNNEI. The ends were cut back, 1 base at V and 1 base at J, with 8 bases in the middle. The CDR3 is made up of 16 amino acids. The CDR3 here is CASSEEVISGANVLTF. For the CDR3, the DNA is TGTGCCAGCAGTGAAGAGGTTATATCTGGGGCCAACGTCCTGACTTTC.

V is TRBV4-1 and J is TRBJ1-5; weak D call: TRBD1 (6 bases). Trimming took 3 bases from V and 6 from J, leaving 15 bases between them. The CDR3 loop spans 15 amino acids. CDR1 is MGHRA, CDR2 YSYEKL, per germline. The CDR3 nucleotides read TGCGCCAGCAGCCAGAGGTCAGGGGACGCTCAGCCCCAGCATTTT. Amino acids: CASSQRSGDAQPQHF.

The genes are TRBV7-2 and TRBJ1-4; D is unresolved. The CDR3 is 15 residues long. V lost 1 base and J lost 7, with 13 bases in between. Looked up from germline, CDR1 is SGHTA and CDR2 is FQGNSA. CDR3 residues: CASSLVLGRGEKLFF. DNA of the CDR3: TGTGCCAGCAGCTTAGTGTTGGGCCGTGGTGAAAAACTGTTTTTT.

This chain links TRBV10-3 with TRBJ2-5; 7 bases fit TRBD1. CDR3 length: 18 residues. Germline-derived CDR1 and CDR2 are ENHRY and SYGVKD. The ends lost 0 bases at V and 1 base at J; junction bases unmatched: 11. The CDR3 here is CAISESKGAGDPQETQYF. CDR3 sequence (DNA): TGTGCCATCAGTGAGTCGAAGGGGGCAGGGGACCCCCAAGAGACCCAGTACTTC.

The count of this clone is one. The chain uses TRBV6-1 and TRBJ2-7; 10 bases fit TRBD2. The CDR3 length is 14 residues. V lost 6 bases to trimming and J lost 4 bases; unmatched junction nucleotides: 6. In germline, CDR1 is MNHNS, CDR2 SASEGT. The CDR3 loop is CASRRLAGAYEQYF. CDR3 DNA sequence: TGTGCCAGCAGACGACTAGCGGGCGCTTACGAGCAGTACTTC.